The rows below give T cell receptor beta chains drawn from one sample of a study of blood T cell repertoires in COVID-19. Sequencing used immunoSEQ multiplex PCR; TCRdb keeps in-frame clones, though not all of them. The table records a few hundred thousand clones, 86% of them present only once. What was sequenced was peripheral blood. The source is a woman aged 30 to 39 with active or convalescent COVID-19. CDR3s include the opening cysteine and the closing phenylalanine or tryptophan. A D gene is named only where the DNA matches it firmly. Some rows mark clone size as missing; the rest say once, few, many or name a class of expanded clone.

>TRBJ1-1|few|-|TRBV15
TGTGCCACCTTAGAAAGGCGGCTGGTCCGCGAAGCTTTCTTT
CATLERRLVREAFF
>TRBJ2-2|few|-|TRBV5-3
TGTGCCAGATACCCGGACAGTTACACCGGGGAGCTGTTTTTT
CARYPDSYTGELFF
>TRBJ2-6|-|TRBD2|TRBV5-6
TGTGCCAGCGCGGGGGCTGGGGCCAACGTCCTGACTTTC
CASAGAGANVLTF
>TRBJ1-5|-|TRBD1|TRBV19
TGTGCCAGTAGTATAGGTTTGGGCGGGACAGGGGGCAATCAGCCCCAGCATTTT
CASSIGLGGTGGNQPQHF
>TRBJ1-6|few|TRBD1|TRBV4-2
TGTGCCAGCAGCCAAGCCGGGACAGGGAGGAGTAATTCACCCCTCCACTTT
CASSQAGTGRSNSPLHF
>TRBJ1-1|-|-|TRBV25-1
TGTGCCAGCAGTGAATCCTACGCGGGTAAGGAGAACACTGAAGCTTTCTTT
CASSESYAGKENTEAFF
>TRBJ2-7|-|-|TRBV5-1
TGCGCCAGCAGTTTAACTCCTAACTACGAGCAGTACTTC
CASSLTPNYEQYF
>TRBJ2-5|-|-|TRBV5-1
TGCGCCAGCAGCTTGGAAGGTCTAGCGCGGCAAGAGACCCAGTACTTC
CASSLEGLARQETQYF
>TRBJ2-7|-|-|TRBV7-9
TGTGCCAGCAGCTTCCCGCAGAGGTCCTACGAGCAGTACTTC
CASSFPQRSYEQYF
>TRBJ2-7|-|TRBD2|TRBV5-1
TGCGCCAGCAGTCGGGGGGAGAAATACGAGCAGTACTTC
CASSRGEKYEQYF
>TRBJ2-4|-|-|TRBV3-1/TRBV3-2
TGTGCCAGCAGCCAAGTGGGAGGCCTAGCCAAAAACATTCAGTACTTC
CASSQVGGLAKNIQYF
>TRBJ2-1|once|-|TRBV5-1
TGCGCCAGCAGCTCCACCGGGGGTGAGCAGTTCTTC
CASSSTGGEQFF
>TRBJ2-3|-|TRBD2|TRBV9
TGTGCCAGCAGCGTAGGGGTCGGAGCGGGGGCCGACACAGATACGCAGTATTTT
CASSVGVGAGADTDTQYF
>TRBJ1-3|-|-|TRBV9
TGTGCCAGCAGCCGCGAGGGGGTTGCGGGAAACACCATATATTTT
CASSREGVAGNTIYF
>TRBJ1-2|few|-|TRBV20-1
TGCAGTGCTAGTGGGCAGGGAAGGTTATTTAACTATGGCTACACCTTC
CSASGQGRLFNYGYTF
>TRBJ1-2|-|-|TRBV28
TGTGCCAGCAGCCACACCTATGGCTACACCTTC
CASSHTYGYTF
>TRBJ1-5|once|-|TRBV5-5
TGTGCCAGCAGCTTGGCGGGGGACCAGCCCCAGCATTTT
CASSLAGDQPQHF
>TRBJ2-7|-|TRBD2|TRBV2
TGTGCCAGCAGGGACGGGGGGGCCCACGAGCAGTACTTC
CASRDGGAHEQYF
>TRBJ1-1|once|-|TRBV28
TGTGCCAGCAGTCCACGAAGGTCGGGACACCTGAACACTGAAGCTTTCTTT
CASSPRRSGHLNTEAFF
>TRBJ2-5|-|-|TRBV12-1
TGTGCCAGCAGCTCCACCTCTCACCCCGGGACAGGGGAACGAGAGACCCAGTACTTC
CASSSTSHPGTGERETQYF
>TRBJ2-7|-|TRBD2|TRBV6-5
TGTGCCAGCAGCATAGCGGGGGGGGAATCCTACGAGCAGTACTTC
CASSIAGGESYEQYF
>TRBJ1-2|-|TRBD1|TRBV7-2
TGTGCCAGCAGCTTACTCGAGGGCAGGGGGTTCGGTGGCTACACCTTC
CASSLLEGRGFGGYTF
>TRBJ1-4|-|-|TRBV3-1/TRBV3-2
TGTGCCAGCAGCCCCCTTGGTGTCGGGGAAAAACTGTTTTTT
CASSPLGVGEKLFF
>TRBJ1-5|-|-|TRBV6-2/TRBV6-3
TGTGCCAGCAGTTACGGGTGGCATGAGGTCAATCAGCCCCAGCATTTT
CASSYGWHEVNQPQHF
>TRBJ2-5|-|-|TRBV5-6
TGTGCCAGCAGCTTAACAGGGCCCGAGACCCAGTACTTC
CASSLTGPETQYF
>TRBJ1-2|-|-|TRBV27
TGTGCCAGCAGTTTAAACCAGGGTGTTGGCTACACCTTC
CASSLNQGVGYTF
>TRBJ1-2|few|TRBD1|TRBV19
TGTGCCAGTAGTCCCGGACAGGGGTACGGCTATGGCTACACCTTC
CASSPGQGYGYGYTF
>TRBJ2-3|-|-|TRBV19
TGTGCCAGTAGTATAGATAGCACTATCACAGATACGCAGTATTTT
CASSIDSTITDTQYF
>TRBJ1-6|-|-|TRBV7-9
TGTGCCAGCAGCTTAGCCACATCACCCCTCCACTTT
CASSLATSPLHF
>TRBJ1-2|-|-|TRBV4-2
TGTGCCAGCAGCCAAGAATCGACACCAGCTAACTATGGCTACACCTTC
CASSQESTPANYGYTF
>TRBJ1-6|few|-|TRBV30
TGTGCCGGCGCGGGGGATAATTCACCCCTCCACTTT
CAGAGDNSPLHF
>TRBJ2-1|-|-|TRBV6-2/TRBV6-3
TGTGCCAGCAGTTACGCGCGAACAGGGAAACCCTACAATGAGCAGTTCTTC
CASSYARTGKPYNEQFF
>TRBJ2-1|once|TRBD1|TRBV6-1
TGTGCCAGCAGTGAAGTCGGACAGGGACAGTTCTTC
CASSEVGQGQFF
>TRBJ1-5|-|TRBD1|TRBV19
TGTGCCAGTAGTGCCCGACAGGGGCATGGCAATCAGCCCCAGCATTTT
CASSARQGHGNQPQHF
>TRBJ1-1|few|-|TRBV6-4
TGTGCCAGCAGTGACAGAAGCGATCGGGAAGCTTTCTTT
CASSDRSDREAFF
>TRBJ2-3|-|TRBD2|TRBV2
TGTGCGACATTGGCTGGGATAGCGGGGCGCACAGATACGCAGTATTTT
CATLAGIAGRTDTQYF
>TRBJ2-1|-|-|TRBV29-1
TGCAGCGTTTATCCGGGGACCTACAATGAGCAGTTCTTC
CSVYPGTYNEQFF
>TRBJ2-1|-|-|TRBV7-3
TGTGCCAGCAGCCCACCCGGGACAAGCTACAATGAGCAGTTCTTC
CASSPPGTSYNEQFF
>TRBJ1-5|-|TRBD1|TRBV7-9
TGTGCCAGCAGCGGGGGACAGCCCAATCAGCCCCAGCATTTT
CASSGGQPNQPQHF
>TRBJ2-4|once|TRBD2|TRBV30
TGTGCCTGGAGTGCGGGACTAGCGGGGGTTCTAGCCAAAAACATTCAGTACTTC
CAWSAGLAGVLAKNIQYF
>TRBJ1-1|-|-|TRBV11-2
TGTGCCAGCAGTTATACGAGGGACACTGAAGCTTTCTTT
CASSYTRDTEAFF
>TRBJ2-1|-|-|TRBV4-3
TGCGCCAGCAGCCAAGGGACACCAGGACCCCCTTATGAGCAGTTCTTC
CASSQGTPGPPYEQFF